This T cell receptor (beta chain) comes out of a study of shared clonotypes between healthy human individuals. General study points: At large depth, rarefaction still showed sorted-subset sequencing to be incomplete. Larger estimated richness was generally seen in naive subsets than in memory subsets.

The CDR3 totals 15 residues. Germline-derived CDR1 and CDR2 are SEHNR and FQNEAQ (reference sequence). Trimming pared 5 bases from V and 0 bases from J, leaving 13 bases between. About this clone itself: Its target is unknown.

Profiled with immunoSEQ multiplex PCR; TCRdb holds only in-frame clones, not every one. The table shows 800,000 to 1,200,000 clones, with 70% to 80% occurring only once. Subsets obtained from CD4+ cells comprised CD45RA+ naive and CD45RA-negative memory cells. The chain employs TRBV7-9 and TRBJ2-5; D is perhaps TRBD2 (7 bases). The clonotype was recovered from a man younger than 35 in good health. Some clones in this sample may be carry-over from other donors' samples. The sample taken for sequencing was memory CD4+ T cells from PBMCs. Subset denoted: CD45RA-negative fraction. CDR3: CASSRAGGHQETQYF. The CDR3 DNA reads as TGTGCCAGCAGCCGAGCCGGGGGGCACCAAGAGACCCAGTACTTC.